What follows are 12 T cell receptor beta chains derived from one specimen sequenced in a study of cytomegalovirus exposure and HLA in healthy donors. This PCR relied on a set of 60 Vbeta primers and 13 Jbeta primers. Produced via immunoSEQ multiplex PCR; TCRdb's table is partial and in-frame only. The table shows some 170,000 clones, with about two thirds occurring only once. Sequencing used PBMCs. These receptors were obtained from a woman aged 30 to 39 in good health and CMV-seronegative.

The chain carries TRBV6-6 and TRBJ2-3; tentatively, D is TRBD2 (5 bases). This CDR3 is built from 11 residues. Germline V gene sequence: CDR1 MNHNY, CDR2 SVGAGI (reference sequence). V lost 6 bases, J lost 10 bases, and 11 bases lay in between. The CDR3 loop is CASRLEEAQYF. CDR3 coding DNA: TGTGCCAGCAGGCTAGAGGAGGCGCAGTATTTT.

This clone was picked up one time. The rearrangement uses TRBV5-6 and TRBJ2-5; the D is unclear. Germline V gives CDR1 SGHDT, CDR2 YYEEEE. Trimming took 1 base from V and 2 from J, leaving 6 bases between them. CDR3 length equals 13 residues. The chain's CDR3 is CASSLFPQETQYF. The CDR3, as DNA: TGTGCCAGCAGCTTGTTTCCACAAGAGACCCAGTACTTC.

The chain is built from TRBV29-1 and TRBJ1-2; TRBD1 aligns across 7 bases. V was pared by 8 bases and J by 6 bases, with 6 bases of the junction left unmatched. This CDR3 spans 11 amino acids. Germline lookup yields CDR1 SQVTM and CDR2 ANQGSEA. DNA of the CDR3: TGCAGCCTTCGACAGGGAAATGGCTACACCTTC. Amino acids: CSLRQGNGYTF.

This clone was seen more than once but under ten times. For the CDR3, the DNA is TGCGCCAGCAGCCAACAGGGGGCTGGAAACACCATATATTTT. Translation gives CASSQQGAGNTIYF. The chain links TRBV4-1 to TRBJ1-3, with TRBD1 matching 7 bases. This CDR3 has 14 amino acids. V was pared by 2 bases and J by 2 bases, with 0 bases of the junction left unmatched. The germline CDR1 and CDR2 sequences are MGHRA and YSYEKL.

The V and J genes are TRBV30 and TRBJ2-1, with D possibly being TRBD2 (5 bases). The CDR3 sequence is 15 residues long. V lost 0 bases to trimming and J lost 3 bases, with 12 bases between them. Germline lookup yields CDR1 GTSNPN and CDR2 SVGIG (reference sequence). CDR3 sequence (DNA): TGTGCCTGGAGTGTAAAAGCGGCTATCTACAATGAGCAGTTCTTC. Translating it yields CAWSVKAAIYNEQFF. The full variable domain, in which reference TRBV30 and TRBJ2-1 provide the parts outside the CDR3, is SQTIHQWPATLVQPVGSPLSLECTVEGTSNPNLYWYRQAAGRGLQLLFYSVGIGQISSEVPQNLSASRPQDRQFILSSKKLLLSDSGFYLCAWSVKAAIYNEQFFGPGTRLTVL.

The genes are TRBV25-1 and TRBJ2-1, with D possibly being TRBD1 (5 bases). The CDR3 totals 15 residues. The germline V gene has CDR1 MGHDK and CDR2 SYGVNS. Between the trimmed V and J ends, which lost 5 bases and 8 bases, there was a span of 19 bases. The CDR3 coding sequence is TGTGCCAGCAGTTCCCAGGTCCAGCCCAGGGATGAGCAGTTCTTC. As protein: CASSSQVQPRDEQFF.

The chain recombines TRBV4-3 with TRBJ2-5; 10 bases are shared with TRBD1. This CDR3 comprises 18 residues. The V segment lost 4 bases and the J segment 5 bases; nucleotides outside the gene matches: 16. Germline CDR1 LGHNA, CDR2 YSLEER. The CDR3 sequence is CASSLWATGTGVNETQYF. The DNA of the CDR3 is TGCGCCAGCAGCCTATGGGCCACCGGGACAGGGGTTAATGAGACCCAGTACTTC.

This chain joins TRBV11-2 and TRBJ1-1; D gene uncertain. Deletions cut 1 base from V and 0 bases from J, with 6 bases between. The CDR3 is made up of 14 amino acids. The germline CDR1 and CDR2 sequences are SGHAT and FQNNGV. For the CDR3, the DNA is TGTGCCAGCAGCTTAGTGAGCATGAACACTGAAGCTTTCTTT. Protein product: CASSLVSMNTEAFF. The variable domain in full, with the rest retrieved from reference TRBV11-2 and TRBJ1-1, is EAGVAQSPRYKIIEKRQSVAFWCNPISGHATLYWYQQILGQGPKLLIQFQNNGVVDDSQLPKDRFSAERLKGVDSTLKIQPAKLEDSAVYLCASSLVSMNTEAFFGQGTRLTVV.

The V call is TRBV6-1, the J call TRBJ1-5; 9 nucleotides agree with TRBD1. J was trimmed by 0 bases and V by 4 bases; bases with no gene match: 13. Germline CDR1 MNHNS, CDR2 SASEGT. CDR3 length: 19 amino acids. The CDR3 bases are TGTGCCAGCAGTGGAGGCGGGACAGGGATTCCTTATAGCAATCAGCCCCAGCATTTT. It codes for CASSGGGTGIPYSNQPQHF.

The rearrangement joins TRBV11-2 to TRBJ2-7; perhaps TRBD2 as D (6 bases). Trimming pared 0 bases from V and 3 bases from J, leaving 12 bases between. The CDR3 has 15 amino acids. The germline V gene has CDR1 SGHAT and CDR2 FQNNGV. Here the CDR3 reads CASSLEPGEDYEQYF. In DNA, the CDR3 is TGTGCCAGCAGCTTAGAGCCGGGAGAAGACTACGAGCAGTACTTC. Supplemented by reference TRBV11-2 and TRBJ2-7, the full variable domain reads EAGVAQSPRYKIIEKRQSVAFWCNPISGHATLYWYQQILGQGPKLLIQFQNNGVVDDSQLPKDRFSAERLKGVDSTLKIQPAKLEDSAVYLCASSLEPGEDYEQYFGPGTRLTVT.

This clone showed up just a few times. An end of the junction differs from the germline gene, which may be a read error. The rearrangement joins TRBV5-1 to TRBJ1-3; a weak D match, TRBD1 (6 bases). From germline, CDR1 is SGHRS and CDR2 YFSETQ. The CDR3 is made up of 14 amino acids. CDR3 in DNA: TGTGCCAGCAGCTGGGGGCAGGGCGGAAACACCATATATTTT. Its translation: CASSWGQGGNTIYF.

This chain connects TRBV4-2 to TRBJ2-5, with D perhaps TRBD1 (7 bases). Matching the DNA end better, TRBJ2-7 makes the J call doubtful. The germline CDR1 and CDR2 sequences are LGHNA and YNFKEQ. The CDR3 extends over 14 amino acids. The CDR3 region is CASSFRRGPYEQYF. The CDR3 region has the DNA TGTGCCAGCAGCTTCAGGAGGGGGCCCTACGAGCAGTACTTC.